This T cell receptor (beta chain) was documented in a study of blood T cell repertoires in COVID-19. This CDR3 comprises 12 residues. Germline-derived CDR1 and CDR2 are MDHEN and SYDVKM. V was trimmed by 4 bases and J by 9 bases, leaving 7 bases between them. This clone was counted between two and nine times. The repertoire was sequenced with immunoSEQ multiplex PCR; TCRdb's copy has only in-frame clones and lacks some. This sample has about 250,000 clones, with about 91% found just once. The Seattle patients, enrolled during active infection, were followed longitudinally. The sequenced material came from peripheral blood. The receptor was derived from a woman aged 25-40 years with COVID-19, enrolled during active disease. The chain is built from TRBV28 and TRBJ1-6; D is undetermined. The CDR3 nucleotides read TGTGCCAGCAGTTCTAGGAGTTCACCCCTCCACTTT. Protein: CASSSRSSPLHF.